Sequencing of this T cell receptor beta chain was carried out in a study of T cells expressing NK-cell markers. As for the study in general: Seven of the eight sequenced donors were classified as HCMV-seropositive, and one was classified as seronegative.

TCRdb reanalyzed the 5' RACE reads and collapses them to one entry per CDR3 protein, without DNA. Found here are tens of thousands of distinct CDR3 sequences; the top ten clones hold over 45%. About this clonotype: Its antigen is unknown.

Findings and caveats of the study: Dominant NKG2C+ clonotypes accounted for roughly 1.0-7.0% of CD8+ T cells in about 6 donors.

Germline-derived CDR1 and CDR2 are SGHDT and YYEEEE. The CDR3 is 16 residues long. Sequences were obtained from blood T cells: a sorted CD56 or NKG2C T cell subset, CD4+ or CD8+ T cells, or bulk PBMC T cells (not recorded which). This sequence originates from a woman aged 18 to 75 in good health. The rearrangement links TRBV5-6 to TRBJ2-5; the TRBD2 assignment by TCRdb is unverifiable without DNA. CDR3: CASSLEGLAGVETQYF.